This T cell receptor beta chain was captured by sequencing in a study of PD-1 blockade in classical Hodgkin lymphoma. Whole-study results and caveats: A reduction in baseline TCR diversity was reportedly seen in newly diagnosed patients relative to healthy donors. Whereas CD4+ TCR diversity had risen significantly by C4D1, CD8+ TCR diversity had not.

Regarding this clone: The antigen is undetermined.

CDR3 length: 17 residues. Per germline, CDR1 SGHVS and CDR2 FQNEAQ. The J segment lost 5 bases and the V segment lost 5 bases, leaving 9 bases of the junction unmatched. After autologous stem cell transplantation all patients relapsed, and prior brentuximab vedotin exposure differed between cohorts. TCRdb keeps only in-frame clones here, not all; method: immunoSEQ multiplex PCR. Of tens of thousands of clones in the sample, around nine tenths are singletons; the top ten hold about 9.8%. This rearrangement joins TRBV7-8 to TRBJ2-2; 12 bases are shared with TRBD2. The input for sequencing was peripheral blood mononuclear cells (PBMCs), taken at baseline. This receptor was obtained from a human donor with classical Hodgkin lymphoma. The CDR3 DNA reads TGTGCCAGCAGCCCCCGGACTAGCGGGATTCGGACCGGGGAGCTGTTTTTT. It codes for CASSPRTSGIRTGELFF.